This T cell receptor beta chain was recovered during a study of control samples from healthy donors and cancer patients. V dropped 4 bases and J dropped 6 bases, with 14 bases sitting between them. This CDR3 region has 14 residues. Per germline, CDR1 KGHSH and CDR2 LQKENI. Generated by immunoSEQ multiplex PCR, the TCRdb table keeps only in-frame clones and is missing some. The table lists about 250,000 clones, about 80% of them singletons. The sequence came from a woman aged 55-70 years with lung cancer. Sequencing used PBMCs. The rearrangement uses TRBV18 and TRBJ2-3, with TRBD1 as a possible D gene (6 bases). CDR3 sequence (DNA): TGTGCCAGCTCACTAAGGACACAGGGCGATACGCAGTATTTT. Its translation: CASSLRTQGDTQYF.